This TCR beta chain came from a study of T-cell memory formation after mild COVID-19. Study-wide background: Largely, the TCR clusters proved donor specific.

Study-level findings and limits: The main location of contracting CD4+ clones was CM and EM, and that of contracting CD8+ clones was EMRA. The study found balanced CD4/CD8 in clones contracting day 15 to 85 and a CD4+ lean in later expanders.

Libraries for TCRalpha and TCRbeta carried sample barcodes and unique molecular identifiers via 5'RACE. TCRdb used MiXCR to reprocess the 5' RACE reads, holding one entry per CDR3 protein. The data contain almost 250,000 distinct CDR3 sequences, 15% of them singletons. This clonotype has just a few counts. Its antigen is unknown. Specimen: PBMCs or a T cell subset sorted from them (not recorded which). This receptor was identified in an adult woman who had mild COVID-19 (a few samples of this study predate the infection). Cell type and time point are not known.

This chain's CDR3 is CASSEGGRGYTF. The CDR3 DNA sequence: TGTGCCAGCAGTGAAGGGGGCCGTGGCTACACCTTC. The J gene is TRBJ1-2, the V gene TRBV6-1; D perhaps matches TRBD1 (5 bases). CDR3 length: 12 residues. The germline V gene encodes CDR1 MNHNS and CDR2 SASEGT. V was pared by 1 base and J by 7 bases, with 7 bases between.